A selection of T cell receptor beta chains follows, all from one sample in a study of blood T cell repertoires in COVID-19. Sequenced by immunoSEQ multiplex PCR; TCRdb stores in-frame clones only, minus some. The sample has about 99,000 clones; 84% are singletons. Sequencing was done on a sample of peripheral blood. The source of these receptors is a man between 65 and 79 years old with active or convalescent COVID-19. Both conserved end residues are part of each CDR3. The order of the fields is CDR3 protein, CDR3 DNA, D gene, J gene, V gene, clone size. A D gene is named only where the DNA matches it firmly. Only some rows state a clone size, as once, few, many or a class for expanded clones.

CASNGDVNSPLHF | TGTGCCAGCAACGGTGATGTTAATTCACCCCTCCACTTT | . | TRBJ1-6 | TRBV28 | .
CASSSGSPRETQYF | TGTGCCAGCTCATCGGGATCTCCGAGGGAGACCCAGTACTTC | . | TRBJ2-5 | TRBV18 | .
CASTQWGTSDYNEQFF | TGTGCCAGCACCCAATGGGGGACTAGCGATTACAATGAGCAGTTCTTC | TRBD2 | TRBJ2-1 | TRBV3-1/TRBV3-2 | .
CASSVELDTGELFF | TGTGCCAGCAGTGTTGAGTTGGACACCGGGGAGCTGTTTTTT | . | TRBJ2-2 | TRBV6-4 | few
CASSLHYVGAETQYF | TGTGCCAGCAGTCTCCATTACGTAGGGGCCGAGACCCAGTACTTC | . | TRBJ2-5 | TRBV27 | .
CARHGGGADYGYTF | TGTGCCCGCCACGGCGGGGGGGCGGACTATGGCTACACCTTC | . | TRBJ1-2 | TRBV9 | .
CASRDRGRSGELFF | TGTGCCAGCAGGGACAGGGGGCGTAGCGGGGAGCTGTTTTTT | TRBD1 | TRBJ2-2 | TRBV25-1 | .
CASSSTGGTGYTF | TGTGCCAGCAGCTCGACGGGGGGTACTGGCTACACCTTC | . | TRBJ1-2 | TRBV7-2 | once
CASSQGFGGNEQFF | TGTGCCAGCAGCCAAGGGTTTGGCGGAAATGAGCAGTTCTTC | . | TRBJ2-1 | TRBV3-1/TRBV3-2 | .
CASSSGQAAEKLFF | TGTGCCAGCAGCTCGGGACAGGCGGCTGAAAAACTGTTTTTT | TRBD1 | TRBJ1-4 | TRBV7-2 | .
CASSPLEAGNTIYF | TGTGCCAGCTCCCCCCTGGAGGCTGGAAACACCATATATTTT | . | TRBJ1-3 | TRBV18 | .
CASSLRTTRGDEKLFF | TGTGCCAGCAGCTTAAGGACGACGCGGGGGGATGAAAAACTGTTTTTT | . | TRBJ1-4 | TRBV7-9 | .
CASSITGTGNQPQHF | TGTGCCAGCAGTATTACCGGGACAGGGAATCAGCCCCAGCATTTT | TRBD1 | TRBJ1-5 | TRBV28 | .
CASKSQGEEKLFF | TGTGCCTCCAAATCGCAGGGTGAAGAAAAACTGTTTTTT | . | TRBJ1-4 | TRBV12-3/TRBV12-4 | .
CASSLGQFNEKLFF | TGCGCCAGCAGCTTGGGGCAGTTTAATGAAAAACTGTTTTTT | . | TRBJ1-4 | TRBV5-1 | .
CASGDRGPETQYF | TGTGCCAGCGGAGACAGGGGGCCCGAGACCCAGTACTTC | TRBD1 | TRBJ2-5 | TRBV14 | .
CASSLSGDSPLHF | TGTGCCAGCTCCCTGTCGGGGGATTCACCCCTCCACTTT | . | TRBJ1-6 | TRBV18 | few
CASSEQGTGTEAFF | TGTGCCAGCAGTGAACAGGGAACGGGCACTGAAGCTTTCTTT | . | TRBJ1-1 | TRBV6-4 | .
CASSINYGYTF | TGTGCCAGCAGTATTAACTATGGCTACACCTTC | . | TRBJ1-2 | TRBV5-4 | few
CASSLTGTGRTGELFF | TGTGCCAGCAGCTTAACCGGGACAGGGCGAACCGGGGAGCTGTTTTTT | TRBD1 | TRBJ2-2 | TRBV7-6 | .
CASELLGEREGTEAFF | TGTGCCAGCGAACTGCTGGGGGAAAGGGAGGGTACTGAAGCTTTCTTT | . | TRBJ1-1 | TRBV7-9 | .
CASSLREQYF | TGTGCCAGCAGTTTACGCGAGCAGTACTTC | . | TRBJ2-7 | TRBV12-3/TRBV12-4 | .
CAWSVPTDYSDTQYF | TGTGCCTGGAGTGTACCAACGGACTATTCAGATACGCAGTATTTT | . | TRBJ2-3 | TRBV30 | .
CATSRISPVGTEAFF | TGTGCCACCAGCAGGATTTCCCCGGTTGGTACTGAAGCTTTCTTT | . | TRBJ1-1 | TRBV15 | few
CAISTTSGGRGTQYF | TGTGCCATCAGTACTACTAGCGGGGGACGGGGGACCCAGTACTTC | TRBD2 | TRBJ2-5 | TRBV10-3 | .
CASSSAGQLNYGYTF | TGTGCCAGCAGCTCCGCGGGACAGCTCAACTATGGCTACACCTTC | TRBD1 | TRBJ1-2 | TRBV5-6 | .
CASSYSTATTNEKLFF | TGTGCCAGCAGTTACTCGACAGCTACAACTAATGAAAAACTGTTTTTT | . | TRBJ1-4 | TRBV6-5 | few
CASSSGPDRGVTGELFF | TGTGCCAGCAGTTCTGGCCCGGATAGGGGTGTCACCGGGGAGCTGTTTTTT | . | TRBJ2-2 | TRBV5-4 | .
CASSIGDSHQPQHF | TGTGCCAGTAGTATAGGGGACAGCCATCAGCCCCAGCATTTT | TRBD1 | TRBJ1-5 | TRBV19 | .
CASSYGGGGYTF | TGTGCCAGCAGCTACGGGGGTGGCGGCTACACCTTC | . | TRBJ1-2 | TRBV7-9 | .
CASSARGGQSETQYF | TGTGCCAGCAGTGCGCGGGGGGGGCAGTCGGAGACCCAGTACTTC | TRBD2 | TRBJ2-5 | TRBV6-2/TRBV6-3 | .
CASSPRDRGDQPQHF | TGCGCCAGCAGCCCACGGGACAGGGGGGATCAGCCCCAGCATTTT | TRBD1 | TRBJ1-5 | TRBV4-1 | .
CASSAREDYGYTF | TGCGCCAGCAGCGCCAGGGAGGACTATGGCTACACCTTC | . | TRBJ1-2 | TRBV5-1 | .
CASSSVAGTPQPQHF | TGTGCCAGCAGTTCTGTGGCAGGGACTCCTCAGCCCCAGCATTTT | . | TRBJ1-5 | TRBV28 | .
CASSNRDGNQPQHF | TGTGCCAGCAGCAACAGGGATGGCAATCAGCCCCAGCATTTT | . | TRBJ1-5 | TRBV3-1/TRBV3-2 | .